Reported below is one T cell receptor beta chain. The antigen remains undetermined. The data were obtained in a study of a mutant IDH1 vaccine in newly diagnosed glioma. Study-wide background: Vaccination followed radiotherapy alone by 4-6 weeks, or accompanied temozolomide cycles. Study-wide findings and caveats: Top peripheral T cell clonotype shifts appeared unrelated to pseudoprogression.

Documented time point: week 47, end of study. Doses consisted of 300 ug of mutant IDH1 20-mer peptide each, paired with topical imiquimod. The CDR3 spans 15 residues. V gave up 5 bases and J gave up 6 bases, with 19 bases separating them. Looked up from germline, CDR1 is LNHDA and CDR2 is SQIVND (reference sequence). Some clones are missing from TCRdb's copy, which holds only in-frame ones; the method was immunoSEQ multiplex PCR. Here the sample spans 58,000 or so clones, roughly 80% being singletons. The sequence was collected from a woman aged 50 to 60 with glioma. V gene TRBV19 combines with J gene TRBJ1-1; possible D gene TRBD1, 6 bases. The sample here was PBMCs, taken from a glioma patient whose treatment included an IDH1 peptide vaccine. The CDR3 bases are TGTGCCAGTAGTGCCAAGGGTGGGGGGCGTCCTGAAGCTTTCTTT. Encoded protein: CASSAKGGGRPEAFF.